This TCR beta chain was identified during a study of PD-1 blockade in classical Hodgkin lymphoma. Study background: A 3 mg/kg intravenous dose of nivolumab was received by patients every 2 weeks. Study conclusions and caveats: Exclusion covered patients beginning nivolumab under 1 year post-ASCT. Repertoires differed for reasons still undefined, possibly disease activity or prior therapy. Baseline diversity resembling that of newly diagnosed patients was seen in complete responders.

The table came from immunoSEQ multiplex PCR; TCRdb's copy has only in-frame clones and leaves some out. The sample yields 40,000 to 45,000 clones, approximately 70% seen once. CDR3 length: 15 amino acids. The germline V gene has CDR1 MNHEY and CDR2 SMNVEV (reference sequence). With V trimmed by 6 bases and J by 1 base, 3 bases remained unmatched. All patients experienced relapse after autologous stem cell transplantation, and brentuximab vedotin exposure was variable. Details on this clone: The antigen remains undetermined.

The chain links TRBV27 to TRBJ2-6; TRBD1 aligns across 7 bases. The material sequenced was peripheral blood mononuclear cells (PBMCs), taken before the second cycle of nivolumab. This receptor was identified in a human donor with classical Hodgkin lymphoma. CDR3 DNA: TGTGCCAGCAGACAGGGGAGTTCTGGGGCCAACGTCCTGACTTTC. Protein product: CASRQGSSGANVLTF.